Listed here are 24 T cell receptor beta chains from one sample, sequenced in a study of T cell repertoires in ileal Crohn's disease. Only in-frame clones appear in the TCRdb table, and some are missing; sequencing was by immunoSEQ multiplex PCR. The sample records about 15,000 clones, about 73% being singletons. The sequencing input was ileal tissue. These receptor sequences come from an adult with Crohn's disease.

The rearrangement links TRBV7-2 to TRBJ1-4; unclear D gene. This CDR3 region has 17 residues. V lost 5 bases, J lost 13 bases, and 29 bases lay in between. Per germline, CDR1 SGHTA and CDR2 FQGNSA. The CDR3 DNA reads TGTGCCAGCAGCCCGGCCATTGGGGTGGCGGGCACGAGAGGACTGTTTTTT. The encoded protein is CASSPAIGVAGTRGLFF.

J is TRBJ1-2 and V is TRBV5-1, with a tentative D call TRBD1 (6 bases). The CDR3 runs to 15 residues. V was cut by 1 base and J by 8 bases, with 18 bases left in between. Germline-derived CDR1 and CDR2 are SGHRS and YFSETQ. CDR3 sequence reads: CASSLWGLREEGYTF. In DNA, the CDR3 is TGCGCCAGCAGCTTGTGGGGGCTAAGAGAGGAGGGCTACACCTTC.

The chain recombines TRBV19 with TRBJ1-5; D possibly corresponds to TRBD1 (5 bases). Trimming pared 7 bases from V and 2 bases from J, leaving 15 bases between. This CDR3 spans 15 amino acids. Germline CDR1 and CDR2: LNHDA and SQIVND (reference sequence). The CDR3 nucleotides read TGTGCCAGTACCCCCCCAGGGATCGGCAATCAGCCCCAGCATTTT. It codes for CASTPPGIGNQPQHF.

The chain uses TRBV5-1 and TRBJ2-7, with 9 bases lining up with TRBD1. Trimming at V came to 1 base and at J to 4 bases, leaving 3 bases not matched to a gene. The germline CDR1 and CDR2 sequences are SGHRS and YFSETQ. The CDR3 is 14 amino acids. The CDR3 DNA follows: TGCGCCAGCAGCTTGTCCGGACAGGGGTACGAGCAGTACTTC. Its translation is CASSLSGQGYEQYF.

This chain joins TRBV5-4 and TRBJ2-5, with D perhaps matching TRBD2 (5 bases). Per germline, CDR1 SGHNT and CDR2 YYREEE (reference sequence). Trimming took 5 bases from V and 5 from J, leaving 10 bases between them. This CDR3 is built from 12 residues. The CDR3, as DNA: TGTGCCAGCAGTTTACCGGGGGAGACCCAGTACTTC. Translation: CASSLPGETQYF. Supplemented by reference TRBV5-4 and TRBJ2-5, the full variable domain reads ETGVTQSPTHLIKTRGQQVTLRCSSQSGHNTVSWYQQALGQGPQFIFQYYREEENGRGNFPPRFSGLQFPNYSSELNVNALELDDSALYLCASSLPGETQYFGPGTRLLVL.

The genes are TRBV5-1 and TRBJ2-1, with 14 bases lining up with TRBD2. Trimming cost V 2 bases and J 7 bases; bases outside gene matches: 14. CDR1 is SGHRS and CDR2 is YFSETQ in the germline V gene. The CDR3 is 19 amino acids. In nucleotides, the CDR3 is TGCGCCAGCAGCTTAGGAGGGACTAGCGGGAGCCGAGCTGGGAATGAGCAGTTCTTC. This sequence encodes CASSLGGTSGSRAGNEQFF.

The V call is TRBV2, the J call TRBJ1-1; TRBD1 might be the D (6 bases). Trimming shortened V by 1 base and J by 7 bases, and 16 bases separated the two germline ends. The CDR3 sequence is 15 residues long. Per germline, CDR1 SNHLY and CDR2 FYNNEI. For the CDR3, the DNA is TGTGCCAGCAGTGAAGATCTCCAGGGGAGAGTTGAAGCTTTCTTT. Its translation: CASSEDLQGRVEAFF.

This chain uses TRBV11-2 with TRBJ2-5; no definite D call. The length of the CDR3 is 12 residues. The V gene's germline CDR1 is SGHAT and CDR2 FQNNGV. Trimming cost V 1 base and J 9 bases, with 9 bases left between them. The CDR3 spells CASSLAPDSQYF. CDR3 DNA: TGTGCCAGCAGCTTAGCCCCCGACTCCCAGTACTTC.

The V call is TRBV2, the J call TRBJ2-7; 8 nucleotides line up with TRBD1. Unmatched junction bases numbered 9, after V lost 0 bases and J lost 8 bases. Germline V gene sequence: CDR1 SNHLY, CDR2 FYNNEI. This CDR3 region has 15 residues. The CDR3 here is CASSEAQAGGSQQYF. CDR3 DNA sequence: TGTGCCAGCAGTGAAGCGCAGGCAGGGGGCAGTCAGCAGTACTTC.

The CDR3 bases are TGTGCCAGCAGTGAAGGGACAGGGGCCACAGATACGCAGTATTTT. It specifies CASSEGTGATDTQYF. The chain recombines TRBV6-1 with TRBJ2-3; 9 bases align to TRBD1. Trimming took 1 base from V and 2 from J; bases not matched to a gene: 1. This CDR3 spans 15 amino acids. CDR1 and CDR2 (germline): MNHNS, SASEGT.

The genes are TRBV25-1 and TRBJ2-1, with 7 bases that match TRBD2. The J segment lost 4 bases and the V segment lost 6 bases, leaving 6 bases of the junction unmatched. CDR1 is MGHDK, CDR2 SYGVNS, per germline. This CDR3 contains 14 residues. The CDR3 region is CASSPGGGYNEQFF. DNA for the CDR3: TGTGCCAGCAGCCCTGGGGGGGGTTACAATGAGCAGTTCTTC.

The chain uses TRBV11-1 and TRBJ1-6; 8 bases line up with TRBD1. Per germline, CDR1 SGHAT and CDR2 FQDESV (reference sequence). Trimming at V came to 3 bases and at J to 6 bases, leaving 4 bases not matched to a gene. This CDR3 is 15 amino acids long. In DNA form, the CDR3 reads TGTGCCAGCAGCTTCCGACAGGGGCTTAATTCACCCCTCCACTTT. Translating gives CASSFRQGLNSPLHF.

The J gene is TRBJ1-1, the V gene TRBV9; 8 bases align to TRBD1. Germline V gene data show CDR1 as SGDLS and CDR2 as YYNGEE. The V and J ends lost 1 base and 4 bases, in that order; junction bases with no gene match: 3. This CDR3 is 14 amino acids long. The CDR3 bases are TGTGCCAGCAGCGTACAGGGGGCGAGCACTGAAGCTTTCTTT. As protein: CASSVQGASTEAFF.

The genes are TRBV5-6 and TRBJ2-7; D unclear. V gave up 2 bases and J gave up 4 bases, with 10 bases separating them. CDR3 length: 13 residues. CDR1 SGHDT and CDR2 YYEEEE come from the germline V gene. In DNA, the CDR3 is TGTGCCAGCAGCTTCGCCCCTCGGTACGAGCAGTACTTC. Translating it yields CASSFAPRYEQYF.

This clone showed up just a few times. The CDR3 sequence is CASSYLGGYEQYF. In DNA form, the CDR3 reads TGTGCCAGCAGTTACTTAGGCGGCTACGAGCAGTACTTC. The V gene is TRBV6-6, the J gene TRBJ2-7, with unresolved D. There are 13 residues in the CDR3. Looked up from germline, CDR1 is MNHNY and CDR2 is SVGAGI (reference sequence). Trimming stripped 1 base from V and 3 bases from J, with 7 bases between.

Sample share makes this clone medium-sized. The chain links TRBV10-3 to TRBJ1-2; TRBD1 is a possible D gene (5 bases). Germline CDR1 reads ENHRY; CDR2 reads SYGVKD. There are 16 residues in the CDR3. Trimming took 6 bases from V and 3 from J, leaving 20 bases between them. CDR3 loop: CAIRGGALWGDYGYTF. The CDR3 coding sequence is TGTGCCATCAGGGGGGGAGCTCTATGGGGGGACTATGGCTACACCTTC.

The chain joins TRBV5-1 to TRBJ2-2, with TRBD1 identical over 7 bases. With V trimmed by 3 bases and J by 8 bases, 16 bases remained unmatched. The CDR3 covers 17 residues. Germline values: CDR1 SGHRS, CDR2 YFSETQ. CDR3 loop: CASSYDETGSLGGELFF. For the CDR3, the DNA is TGCGCCAGCAGCTACGACGAGACAGGGAGTTTGGGTGGGGAGCTGTTTTTT.

The sample holds one count of this clone. V usage is TRBV7-2 and J usage is TRBJ2-7, with D maybe TRBD1 (6 bases). V was clipped by 4 bases and J by 2 bases, with 15 bases between them. Germline V gene data show CDR1 as SGHTA and CDR2 as FQGNSA. The CDR3 length is 15 residues. The CDR3 DNA follows: TGTGCCAGCAGCTCCCACCCTGGGGGCGCCTACGAGCAGTACTTC. This sequence encodes CASSSHPGGAYEQYF. Variable domain in full (rest from reference TRBV7-2 and TRBJ2-7): GAGVSQSPSNKVTEKGKDVELRCDPISGHTALYWYRQSLGQGLEFLIYFQGNSAPDKSGLPSDRFSAERTGGSVSTLTIQRTQQEDSAVYLCASSSHPGGAYEQYFGPGTRLTVT.

The chain is built from TRBV29-1 and TRBJ1-2; 9 bases align to TRBD1. The CDR3 contains 12 residues. Germline V gene sequence: CDR1 SQVTM, CDR2 ANQGSEA. V dropped 7 bases and J dropped 7; count of bases not matched to a gene: 7. The CDR3: CSAPTGGAGYTF. DNA of the CDR3: TGCAGCGCTCCGACAGGGGGTGCTGGCTACACCTTC.

The chain couples TRBV27 to TRBJ1-6; 9 bases agree with TRBD1. The V segment lost 7 bases and the J segment 9 bases; nucleotides outside the gene matches: 10. CDR3 size: 15 residues. Germline V CDR1 and CDR2: MNHEY, SMNVEV (reference sequence). CDR3 sequence reads: CASTPSGTGRSPLHF. The CDR3 nucleotides read TGTGCCAGCACCCCATCTGGGACAGGGCGTTCACCCCTCCACTTT.

There are a few counts of this clone. The chain recombines TRBV11-2 with TRBJ1-1; a weak D match, TRBD1 (6 bases). The CDR3 totals 15 residues. Trimming cost V 2 bases and J 7 bases, with 17 bases left between them. In germline, CDR1 is SGHAT, CDR2 FQNNGV. The CDR3 is CASSLRGGRRSEAFF. The DNA of the CDR3 is TGTGCCAGCAGCTTAAGGGGGGGCAGGCGAAGTGAAGCTTTCTTT.

With respect to this clone: A read error may produce the germline difference seen at one junction end. Other DNA sequences from this sample encode an identical CDR3 as well. This rearrangement joins TRBV6-5 to TRBJ1-6; D perhaps matches TRBD1 (5 bases). The CDR3 consists of 15 residues. Germline V lookup: CDR1 MNHEY, CDR2 SVGAGI. The CDR3 coding sequence is TGTGCCAGCAGTTACTCGAGCCAGGGTCATTCCCCCCTCCACTTT. Protein sequence: CASSYSSQGHSPLHF.

The chain carries TRBV29-1 and TRBJ1-3, with no clear D. V was shortened by 2 bases and J by 0 bases, with 11 bases between the two germline ends. This CDR3 contains 15 residues. Germline values: CDR1 SQVTM, CDR2 ANQGSEA. The CDR3 protein is CSVERGSGSGNTIYF. The CDR3 coding sequence is TGCAGCGTTGAACGGGGAAGTGGCTCTGGAAACACCATATATTTT.

V usage is TRBV7-3 and J usage is TRBJ2-1, with 9 nucleotides matching TRBD2. The CDR3 covers 16 residues. The germline CDR1 and CDR2 sequences are SGHTA and FQGTGA. Trimming removed 4 bases from V and 5 bases from J; junction bases left unmatched: 9. CDR3 nucleotide sequence: TGTGCCAGCAGCTCTGGCCGTCTAGCGGGAAACAATGAGCAGTTCTTC. Its protein product is CASSSGRLAGNNEQFF. The full variable domain, in which reference TRBV7-3 and TRBJ2-1 provide the parts outside the CDR3, is GAGVSQTPSNKVTEKGKYVELRCDPISGHTALYWYRQSLGQGPEFLIYFQGTGAADDSGLPNDRFFAVRPEGSVSTLKIQRTERGDSAVYLCASSSGRLAGNNEQFFGPGTRLTVL.